This T cell receptor (beta chain) comes out of a study of OX40 agonist ivuxolimab in advanced cancers. Study information: Administration of intravenous ivuxolimab to patients occurred every 2 weeks at 0.01 to 10 mg/kg. Prior anti-PD-1, anti-PD-L1 or anti-CTLA-4 therapy was allowed; roughly 40% had some. Study-wide points: Clonal expansion from baseline to week 6 occurred in both CD4+ and CD8+ T cells.

As regards this clone: The antigen is not known.

This CDR3 contains 14 residues. V was pared by 6 bases and J by 2 bases, with 2 bases of the junction left unmatched. Per the germline V gene, CDR1 is SNHLY and CDR2 is FYNNEI. Sequencing was performed with immunoSEQ multiplex PCR; in TCRdb, only in-frame clones are kept and a portion is missing. The repertoire includes 55,000 to 65,000 clones, 85% to 90% of them detected once, and around 0.35% sits in the top ten. This TCR derives from an adult with an advanced solid tumor such as melanoma, head and neck, liver or kidney cancer. J is TRBJ1-3 and V is TRBV2, with 9 bases fitting TRBD1. Material: CD4+ or CD8+ T cells sorted from blood, obtained in a trial of the OX40 agonist ivuxolimab. CDR3 sequence reads: CASSGQGTGNTIYF. In DNA form, the CDR3 reads TGTGCCAGCAGCGGACAGGGGACTGGAAACACCATATATTTT.